The rows below give T cell receptor beta chains drawn from one sample of a study of T cell responses to AZD1222 COVID-19 vaccine. This table comes from immunoSEQ multiplex PCR, and its TCRdb copy is limited to in-frame clones, with some not included. The sample contains about 82,000 clones, roughly 87% of which appear only once. The sample in question was peripheral blood, obtained 28 days after the second AZD1222 dose. The source of these receptors is an adult who received the AZD1222 COVID-19 vaccine. CDR3s include the opening cysteine and the closing phenylalanine or tryptophan. D genes are given only for firm matches. Only some rows state a clone size, as once, few, many or a class for expanded clones.

>TRBV3-1/TRBV3-2|NA|TRBJ1-2|NA
TGTGCCAGCAGCGCTAACCCCCTCGGTTATGGCTACACCTTC
CASSANPLGYGYTF
>TRBV19|NA|TRBJ1-2|TRBD1
TGTGCCTCCCAGGGGGATAACTATGGCTACACCTTC
CASQGDNYGYTF
>TRBV2|NA|TRBJ2-3|NA
TGTGCCAGCAAAACGAGGCAGAACACAGATACGCAGTATTTT
CASKTRQNTDTQYF
>TRBV11-2|NA|TRBJ1-4|NA
TGTGCCAGCAGCCCCGGTGCAACTAATGAAAAACTGTTTTTT
CASSPGATNEKLFF
>TRBV9|once|TRBJ2-7|NA
TGTGCCAGCAGCGTAGCTCTTGCGGACTCCTACGAGCAGTACTTC
CASSVALADSYEQYF
>TRBV10-3|NA|TRBJ1-3|NA
TGTGCCATCAGTGAGCCAAGGGCCTCCGGGGGTCGAGGAAACACCATATATTTT
CAISEPRASGGRGNTIYF
>TRBV28|NA|TRBJ1-5|NA
TGTGCCAGCAGTTTAACCAGCGGTCAGCCCCAGCATTTT
CASSLTSGQPQHF
>TRBV27|NA|TRBJ2-3|TRBD1
TGTGCCAGCAGTCCCATTGACAGGGAAGATACGCAGTATTTT
CASSPIDREDTQYF
>TRBV10-3|NA|TRBJ2-7|NA
TGTGCCGTCTCTCCGCAACTCTACGAGCAGTACTTC
CAVSPQLYEQYF
>TRBV10-3|NA|TRBJ1-1|NA
TGTGCCATCAACTCGGACGGAAACACTGAAGCTTTCTTT
CAINSDGNTEAFF
>TRBV10-3|NA|TRBJ1-1|TRBD1
TGTGCCATCAGTTCACAAGACAGGGGGTTAGGGAACACTGAAGCTTTCTTT
CAISSQDRGLGNTEAFF
>TRBV6-1|NA|TRBJ2-7|NA
TGTGCCAGCAGTGGTGGTTTGGGGACCCTCGGGTCCTACGAGCAGTACTTC
CASSGGLGTLGSYEQYF
>TRBV6-5|NA|TRBJ1-2|TRBD1
TGTGCCAGCACCGCTAGGGACAGGTCTTTTTATGGCTACACCTTC
CASTARDRSFYGYTF
>TRBV7-2|few|TRBJ1-2|TRBD1
TGTGCCAGCAGCTTAAGACAGGGCACCAACTATGGCTACACCTTC
CASSLRQGTNYGYTF
>TRBV7-2|NA|TRBJ2-5|NA
TGTGCCAGCAGCTTAGACAGGGGGGGGAGAGAAGAGACCCAGTACTTC
CASSLDRGGREETQYF
>TRBV7-2|NA|TRBJ1-4|NA
TGTGCCAGCAGCTTAGGGACAGCCAGAGTAGGGGTCGAAAAACTGTTTTTT
CASSLGTARVGVEKLFF
>TRBV6-4|NA|TRBJ2-3|NA
TGTGCCAGCAGTGGAGGGGTCAGTAGCACAGATACGCAGTATTTT
CASSGGVSSTDTQYF
>TRBV19|few|TRBJ1-1|NA
TGTGCCAGTAGGGAGTATGGGGCTGAAGCTTTCTTT
CASREYGAEAFF
>TRBV5-5|NA|TRBJ1-2|NA
TGTGCCAGCAGCTTGGACTGGACTCCCTATGGCTACACCTTC
CASSLDWTPYGYTF
>TRBV19|NA|TRBJ1-5|NA
TGTGCCAGTAGTATACAGGGCCTCGATCAGCCCCAGCATTTT
CASSIQGLDQPQHF
>TRBV21-1|NA|TRBJ2-7|NA
TGTGCCAGCAGCGGACCTAGCGGGGGGGCGTCCTACGAGCAGTACTTC
CASSGPSGGASYEQYF
>TRBV7-3|NA|TRBJ2-1|NA
TGTGCCAGCAGCTTAATACAGGGTGGTGGGAATGAGCAGTTCTTC
CASSLIQGGGNEQFF
>TRBV7-3|NA|TRBJ2-7|NA
TGTGCCAGCAGCTTGACAGTCAGGGTCGGGCTTAACGAGCAGTACTTC
CASSLTVRVGLNEQYF
>TRBV30|NA|TRBJ1-1|TRBD1
TGTGCCTGGAGTGTCGAGGGACAGGAAGCTTTCTTT
CAWSVEGQEAFF
>TRBV29-1|NA|TRBJ1-1|TRBD1
TGCAGCGTGGACAGGGGGCCGTCTGAAGCTTTCTTT
CSVDRGPSEAFF
>TRBV12-3/TRBV12-4|NA|TRBJ2-2|NA
TGTGCCAGCAGAGGGCTTTACACCGGGGAGCTGTTTTTT
CASRGLYTGELFF
>TRBV5-1|NA|TRBJ2-2|NA
TGCGCCAGCAGCTTCTCGCAGGTGAACACCGGGGAGCTGTTTTTT
CASSFSQVNTGELFF
>TRBV6-5|NA|TRBJ2-7|TRBD1
TGTGCCAGCGTGGACAGGGGGCGCCTAGTCCCCGAGCAGTACTTC
CASVDRGRLVPEQYF
>TRBV29-1|few|TRBJ2-1|NA
TGCAGCGTTGCGCAGGGGACCCAGCACAATGAGCAGTTCTTC
CSVAQGTQHNEQFF
>TRBV4-2|NA|TRBJ1-1|NA
TGTGCCAGCAGCCAAGAACCGCAGGTAACTGAAGCTTTCTTT
CASSQEPQVTEAFF
>TRBV15|NA|TRBJ2-4|NA
TGTGCCACCAGCAGGCCCTACACAGGGATTGTGGACATTCAGTACTTC
CATSRPYTGIVDIQYF
>TRBV5-1|NA|TRBJ1-3|NA
TGCGCCAGCAGGGTCGCTTCCTCTGGAAACACCATATATTTT
CASRVASSGNTIYF
>TRBV11-3|NA|TRBJ2-2|NA
TGTGCCAGCAGCCTTAAGGGGGAGCTGTTTTTT
CASSLKGELFF
>TRBV28|NA|TRBJ1-2|NA
TGTGCCAGCAGTTTATTCAGGGGAACTAACTATGGCTACACCTTC
CASSLFRGTNYGYTF
>TRBV19|NA|TRBJ2-7|TRBD2
TGTGCCAGTAGCCGGGAGCGGGGGGGCCTCTACGAGCAGTACTTC
CASSRERGGLYEQYF
>TRBV6-5|few|TRBJ1-1|NA
TGTGCCAGCGGACAGCGTCTGGCGGACACTGAAGCTTTCTTT
CASGQRLADTEAFF
>TRBV30|few|TRBJ1-5|NA
TGTGCCTGGAGTACCAGGTCTAAGAGCAATCAGCCCCAGCATTTT
CAWSTRSKSNQPQHF
>TRBV5-4|NA|TRBJ1-2|TRBD1
TGTGCCAGCAGTATTACAGGGGTAGAGGGTGGCTACACCTTC
CASSITGVEGGYTF
>TRBV4-1|NA|TRBJ1-1|NA
TGCGCCAGCAGCTCCCGGGACACCTTGAACACTGAAGCTTTCTTT
CASSSRDTLNTEAFF
>TRBV30|NA|TRBJ2-1|NA
TGTGCCTGGAGACCGGGACAATTCGTTCGTGAGCAGTTCTTC
CAWRPGQFVREQFF
>TRBV9|NA|TRBJ2-5|NA
TGTGCCAGCAGCGTAGGGGCTCAAACCTGGGAGACCCAGTACTTC
CASSVGAQTWETQYF
>TRBV11-2|NA|TRBJ1-2|NA
TGTGCCAGCAGCTCAGGGGCACCCCCAGGCTACACCTTC
CASSSGAPPGYTF
>TRBV18|NA|TRBJ1-4|NA
TGTGCCAGCTCACCAGTGTCGCTGAGTAATGAAAAACTGTTTTTT
CASSPVSLSNEKLFF
>TRBV5-1|NA|TRBJ1-5|NA
TGCGCCAGCAGCCCGGCGGGTGGCAATCAGCCCCAGCATTTT
CASSPAGGNQPQHF
>TRBV5-4|NA|TRBJ1-1|TRBD1
TGTGCCAGCAGCTTTACAGGGGGCCACACTGAAGCTTTCTTT
CASSFTGGHTEAFF
>TRBV5-1|NA|TRBJ1-1|NA
TGCGCCAGCAGCTTGACAGGGTCGGGTGAAGCTTTCTTT
CASSLTGSGEAFF
>TRBV9|NA|TRBJ2-7|NA
TGTGCCAGCAGCCGGGGTCCTCAGGATCGGTACGAGCAGTACTTC
CASSRGPQDRYEQYF
>TRBV18|NA|TRBJ1-2|NA
TGTGCCAGCTCAGAGGCCGCGGGCTATGGCTACACCTTC
CASSEAAGYGYTF